This T cell receptor beta chain originates from a study of blood T cell repertoires in COVID-19. Study at large: Material from acute and convalescent COVID-19 was sourced from the United States, Italy and Spain.

CDR3 length equals 14 residues. CDR1 and CDR2 (germline): MNHEY, SVGAGI. Trimming took 2 bases from V and 8 from J, leaving 13 bases between them. Participants were aged about 18 to 100 years from about two dozen US areas. Categorization into cohorts depended on clinical history that participants reported. As originally analysed: Reference gene primers were amplified, and this amplification served to estimate nucleated cell counts. Clones were read by immunoSEQ multiplex PCR, and TCRdb kept only the in-frame ones, dropping some. Clonal size and the V and J genes are those of that table, whereas D and trimming came from the DNA. Of about 250,000 clones in the sample, 80% to 90% were seen once.

The source material was PBMCs or T cells enriched from blood (not recorded which). The genes are TRBV6-5 and TRBJ2-1, with D possibly being TRBD1 (6 bases). The origin of this receptor is a woman aged 35 to 49 who had been exposed to COVID-19. The CDR3 region is CASSYPAGAHEQFF. The CDR3 nucleotides read TGTGCCAGCAGTTACCCCGCAGGGGCCCATGAGCAGTTCTTC.